The 10 T cell receptor beta chains presented below share a single source sample, sequenced in a study of regulatory T cells in long-lasting Graves disease. CDR3 regions were amplified by Arm-PCR using iRepertoire HTBI primers to build TCR beta libraries. TCRdb reanalysed the multiplex PCR reads using MiXCR and keeps one entry per CDR3 protein. The sample gives 400,000 to 500,000 distinct CDR3 sequences, around 21% of which show up once; about 7.8% is in the top ten. This sample's time point: persistent/refractory GD, antithyroid drugs over 5 years with positive TRAb. PBMC RNA was the source of the TCR library. The specimen was peripheral blood mononuclear cells (PBMCs), collected when the disease was refractory, from a patient treated with antithyroid drugs. Receptors were obtained from a female donor with Graves disease.

This sequence joins TRBV15 and TRBJ2-7, with a tentative D call TRBD2 (6 bases). The CDR3 consists of 18 residues. V was cut by 0 bases and J by 6 bases, with 24 bases left in between. Germline assignment: CDR1 LNHNV and CDR2 YYDKDF (reference sequence). The CDR3 sequence: CATSRDYGGADLTTEQYF. CDR3 in DNA: TGTGCCACCAGCAGAGATTATGGAGGGGCGGACCTGACCACCGAGCAGTACTTC.

In this sample, this clonotype turned up many times. A read error may account for a junction end that differs from germline. The rearrangement joins TRBV28 to TRBJ2-7; D not certain. Germline V lookup: CDR1 MDHEN, CDR2 SYDVKM. The CDR3 consists of 8 residues. CDR3 nucleotide sequence: TGTGCCTCAGGTTCGCGAAACTTC. This encodes CASGSRNF.

This clonotype was found a few times. This rearrangement joins TRBV9 to TRBJ2-6, with a weak D call TRBD1 (6 bases). CDR3 size: 21 residues. Germline values: CDR1 SGDLS, CDR2 YYNGEE. Deletions cut 0 bases from V and 2 bases from J, with 24 bases between. CDR3 in amino acids: CASSVARGDRRKEPGANVLTF. The CDR3 DNA is TGTGCCAGCAGCGTAGCTAGGGGAGACAGGAGAAAAGAACCTGGGGCCAACGTCCTGACTTTC. Full variable domain (missing parts from reference TRBV9 and TRBJ2-6): DSGVTQTPKHLITATGQRVTLRCSPRSGDLSVYWYQQSLDQGLQFLIQYYNGEERAKGNILERFSAQQFPDLHSELNLSSLELGDSALYFCASSVARGDRRKEPGANVLTFGAGSRLTVL.

This clonotype has ten or more counts. This sequence joins TRBV7-2 and TRBJ2-1; D is undetermined. The V end lost 5 bases, the J end lost 9 bases, and 17 bases lay between the germline ends. Germline V gene sequence: CDR1 SGHTA, CDR2 FQGNSA. The CDR3 is made up of 14 amino acids. The CDR3 reads CASSPKAYRPEQFF. The CDR3, as DNA: TGTGCCAGCAGCCCCAAAGCCTACCGGCCTGAGCAGTTCTTC.

This clonotype was seen ten or more times. The V gene is TRBV28, the J gene TRBJ2-2; D is unresolved. V was shortened by 6 bases and J by 4 bases, with 15 bases between the two germline ends. Germline V gives CDR1 MDHEN, CDR2 SYDVKM. The CDR3 length is 15 residues. In DNA, the CDR3 is TGTGCCAGCAGAAAAGGGTCAGTTCGCACCGGGGAGCTGTTTTTT. Its translation: CASRKGSVRTGELFF.

In its sample, this clonotype was seen a few times. The chain is built from TRBV5-1 and TRBJ2-2; D could derive from TRBD1 or TRBD2 (5 bases each). Germline V gene data show CDR1 as SGHRS and CDR2 as YFSETQ. There are 17 residues in the CDR3. Trimming stripped 0 bases from V and 2 bases from J, with 14 bases between. CDR3 sequence: CASSLASRGPNTGELFF. The CDR3, as DNA: TGCGCCAGCAGCTTGGCCAGTCGGGGACCTAACACCGGGGAGCTGTTTTTT.

The chain has TRBV28 and TRBJ2-1; 9 bases line up with TRBD1. This CDR3 has 15 amino acids. After removal of 8 bases from V and 6 bases from J, the junction contained 11 bases not matched to a gene. The germline V gene has CDR1 MDHEN and CDR2 SYDVKM. The CDR3 spells CASVPRQGVFNEQFF. Written as DNA, the CDR3 is TGTGCCAGCGTCCCCAGACAGGGGGTTTTCAATGAGCAGTTCTTC.

This clonotype showed up many times. The chain couples TRBV28 to TRBJ2-5, with a possible D match to TRBD2 (6 bases). Germline V gene data show CDR1 as MDHEN and CDR2 as SYDVKM. Trimming left V 3 bases short and J 0 bases short, with 14 bases between. CDR3 length equals 16 residues. The CDR3 sequence: CASSFRQGGYQETQYF. CDR3 in DNA: TGTGCCAGCAGTTTCCGACAAGGAGGGTACCAAGAGACCCAGTACTTC. Supplemented by reference TRBV28 and TRBJ2-5, the full variable domain reads DVKVTQSSRYLVKRTGEKVFLECVQDMDHENMFWYRQDPGLGLRLIYFSYDVKMKEKGDIPEGYSVSREKKERFSLILESASTNQTSMYLCASSFRQGGYQETQYFGPGTRLLVL.

V and J are TRBV7-6 and TRBJ1-1; unclear D gene. Per the germline V gene, CDR1 is SGHVS and CDR2 is FNYEAQ. CDR3 size: 16 residues. Trimming pared 1 base from V and 5 bases from J, leaving 17 bases between. CDR3 nucleotides: TGTGCCAGCAGCTTAGTAGCAGAGGGTTTAGAAACTGAAGCTTTCTTT. It encodes CASSLVAEGLETEAFF.

This clonotype was observed at least ten times. The rearrangement links TRBV5-1 to TRBJ2-7; D not certain. Germline loops: CDR1 SGHRS, CDR2 YFSETQ. The germline V and J ends were trimmed by 0 bases and 3 bases, with 7 bases remaining between them. The CDR3 covers 13 residues. CDR3 bases: TGCGCCAGCAGCTTGGGGACGTACTACGAGCAGTACTTC. Protein product: CASSLGTYYEQYF.